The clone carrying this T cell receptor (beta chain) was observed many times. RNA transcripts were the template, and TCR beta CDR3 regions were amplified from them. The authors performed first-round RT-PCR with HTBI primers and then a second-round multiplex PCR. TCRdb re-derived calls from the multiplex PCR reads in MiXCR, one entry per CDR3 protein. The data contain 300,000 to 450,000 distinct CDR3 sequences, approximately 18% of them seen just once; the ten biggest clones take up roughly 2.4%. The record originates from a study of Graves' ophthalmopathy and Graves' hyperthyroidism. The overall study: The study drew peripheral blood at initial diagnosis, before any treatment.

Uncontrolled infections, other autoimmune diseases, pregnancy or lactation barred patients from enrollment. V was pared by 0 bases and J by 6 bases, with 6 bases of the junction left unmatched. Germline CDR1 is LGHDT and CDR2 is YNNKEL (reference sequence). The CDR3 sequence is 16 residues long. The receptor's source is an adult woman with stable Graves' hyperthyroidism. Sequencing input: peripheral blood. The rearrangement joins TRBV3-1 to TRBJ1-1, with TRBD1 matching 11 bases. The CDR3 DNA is TGTGCCAGCAGCCAAGAACGGACAGGGGGCACCGCTGAAGCTTTCTTT. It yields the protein CASSQERTGGTAEAFF.